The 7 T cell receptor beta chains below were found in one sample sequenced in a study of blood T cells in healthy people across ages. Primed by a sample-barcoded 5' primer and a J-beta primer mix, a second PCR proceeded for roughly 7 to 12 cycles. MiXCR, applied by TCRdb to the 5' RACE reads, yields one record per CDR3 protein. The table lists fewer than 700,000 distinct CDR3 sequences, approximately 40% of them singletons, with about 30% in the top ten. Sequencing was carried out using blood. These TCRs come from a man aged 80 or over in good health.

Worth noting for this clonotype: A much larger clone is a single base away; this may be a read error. DNA for the CDR3: TGTGCCAGCATAAGGACCGGATACGAGCAGTACTTC. Protein sequence: CASIRTGYEQYF. The V gene is TRBV7-9, the J gene TRBJ2-7, with D hard to call. The CDR3 has 12 amino acids. V lost 7 bases and J lost 4, with 11 bases in between. Germline CDR1 is SEHNR and CDR2 is FQNEAQ (reference sequence).

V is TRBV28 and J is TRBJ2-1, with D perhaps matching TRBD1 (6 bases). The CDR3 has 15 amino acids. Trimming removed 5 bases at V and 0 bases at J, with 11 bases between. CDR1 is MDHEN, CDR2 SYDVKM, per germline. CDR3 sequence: CASSRIRGSYNEQFF. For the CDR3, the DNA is TGTGCCAGCAGTAGGATCAGGGGCTCCTACAATGAGCAGTTCTTC.

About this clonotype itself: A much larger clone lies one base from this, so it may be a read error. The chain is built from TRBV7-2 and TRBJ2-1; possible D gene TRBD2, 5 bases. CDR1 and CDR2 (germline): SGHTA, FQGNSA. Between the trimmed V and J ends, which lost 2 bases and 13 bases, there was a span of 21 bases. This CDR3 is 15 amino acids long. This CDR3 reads CASSLLDYSQETQFF. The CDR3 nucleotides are TGTGCCAGCAGCTTATTAGACTACTCCCAAGAGACCCAGTTCTTC.

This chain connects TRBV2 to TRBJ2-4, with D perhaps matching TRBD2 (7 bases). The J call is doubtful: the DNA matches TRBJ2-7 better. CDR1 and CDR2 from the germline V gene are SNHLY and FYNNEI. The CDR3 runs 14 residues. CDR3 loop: CALGGRGPNYEQYF. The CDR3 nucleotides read TGTGCCCTAGGGGGGCGGGGGCCCAACTACGAGCAGTACTTC.

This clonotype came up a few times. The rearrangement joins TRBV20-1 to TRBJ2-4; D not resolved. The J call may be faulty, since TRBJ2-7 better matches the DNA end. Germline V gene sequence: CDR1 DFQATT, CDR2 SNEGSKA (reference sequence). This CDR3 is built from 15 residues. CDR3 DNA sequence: TGCAGTGCTAGCCGGGCCCAACCGCCCTCCTACGAGCAGTACTTC. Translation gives CSASRAQPPSYEQYF.

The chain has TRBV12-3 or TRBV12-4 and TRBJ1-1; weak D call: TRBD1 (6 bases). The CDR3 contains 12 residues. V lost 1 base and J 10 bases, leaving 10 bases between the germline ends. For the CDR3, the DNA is TGTGCCAGCAGTTTAGGGGACAAGCGAGCTTTCTTT. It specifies CASSLGDKRAFF.

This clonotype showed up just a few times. DNA for the CDR3: TGTGCCAGTAGTATTTCAGGGGCTCGCGAGCAGTACTTC. Encoded protein: CASSISGAREQYF. This chain uses TRBV19 with TRBJ2-7, with D possibly matching TRBD1 (6 bases). This CDR3 has 13 residues. The V and J ends lost 3 bases and 6 bases respectively, with 12 bases between them. Looked up from germline, CDR1 is LNHDA and CDR2 is SQIVND (reference sequence).